This T cell receptor beta chain was found in a study of PD-L1 blockade in urothelial cancer. Only in-frame clones appear in the TCRdb table, and some are missing; sequencing was by immunoSEQ multiplex PCR. This sample has around 100,000 clones, with approximately 90% found just once. Germline V gives CDR1 SQVTM, CDR2 ANQGSEA. This CDR3 is built from 13 residues. V lost 6 bases and J lost 1, with 11 bases in between. Time point defined: peripheral blood 6 weeks after treatment start. Between 1 and 8 samples per patient were obtained, pretreatment and on-treatment. This TCR derives from a man aged 60-69 years with urothelial cancer. Sequenced here: PBMCs, sampled around atezolizumab (anti-PD-L1) treatment. J is TRBJ2-3 and V is TRBV29-1; the D gene is possibly TRBD2 (5 bases). The CDR3 sequence is CSVDVGGTDTQYF. In DNA, the CDR3 is TGCAGCGTGGATGTCGGGGGCACAGATACGCAGTATTTT.